Each of the 11 T cell receptor beta chains below was sequenced from the same sample in a study of T cell repertoires in cytomegalovirus infection. These receptors are not linked to any known antigen. Each CDR3 protein is one row after TCRdb ran MiXCR on the reads. The sample yields some 500,000 distinct CDR3 sequences, around a third seen once. Source: cultured PBMCs, taken from culture after CMV antigen stimulation. These receptors were collected from a human donor in good health (CMV status not recorded). Some clones in this sample may be carry-over from other donors' samples.

This clonotype was observed a few times. The chain has TRBV7-2 and TRBJ2-1; perhaps TRBD2 as D (6 bases). This CDR3 is 14 amino acids long. CDR1 and CDR2 (germline): SGHTA, FQGNSA. V lost 5 bases and J lost 12, with 20 bases in between. The CDR3 is CASSPPGLPMGQFF. CDR3 sequence (DNA): TGTGCCAGCAGCCCTCCGGGACTGCCAATGGGGCAGTTCTTC.

The CDR3 bases are TGTGCCAGCGGGTTCAGGGGGCAGAGCTATGGCTACACCTTC. Protein sequence: CASGFRGQSYGYTF. The rearrangement links TRBV7-2 to TRBJ1-2; TRBD1 aligns across 8 bases. The CDR3 consists of 14 residues. The V and J ends lost 8 bases and 4 bases, in that order; junction bases with no gene match: 9. Germline CDR1 SGHTA, CDR2 FQGNSA.

This clonotype was counted between two and nine times. The chain joins TRBV7-9 to TRBJ1-1; the D gene is possibly TRBD1 (6 bases). The V end lost 6 bases, the J end lost 12 bases, and 14 bases lay between the germline ends. Per the germline V gene, CDR1 is SEHNR and CDR2 is FQNEAQ (reference sequence). The CDR3 spans 11 residues. The chain's CDR3 is CASRDAGETFF. The CDR3 DNA follows: TGTGCCAGCAGGGACGCAGGGGAGACTTTCTTT.

V gene TRBV28 combines with J gene TRBJ2-3, with 10 positions matching TRBD1. The CDR3 is made up of 17 amino acids. Germline CDR1 is MDHEN and CDR2 is SYDVKM. Germline trimming cut 1 base from V and 8 bases from J; bases unmatched to any gene: 12. The CDR3 DNA reads as TGTGCCAGCAGTTTATATCTGTGGACAGGGGGTTCGGGTACGCAGTATTTT. It translates to CASSLYLWTGGSGTQYF.

This chain joins TRBV12-5 and TRBJ2-3; D unclear. Trimming left V 1 base short and J 0 bases short, with 8 bases between. The germline V gene encodes CDR1 LGHNT and CDR2 FRNRAP. The CDR3 has 15 amino acids. This CDR3 is CASGLEATSTDTQYF. The CDR3 nucleotides read TGTGCTAGTGGTTTGGAGGCGACTAGCACAGATACGCAGTATTTT.

V usage is TRBV15 and J usage is TRBJ1-1; no definite D call. This CDR3 is built from 12 residues. Germline V CDR1 and CDR2: LNHNV, YYDKDF (reference sequence). The germline V and J ends were trimmed by 0 bases and 4 bases, with 3 bases remaining between them. CDR3 region: CATSRDLTEAFF. CDR3 in DNA: TGTGCCACCAGCAGAGATCTCACTGAAGCTTTCTTT.

This clonotype was recorded only once. The gene calls are TRBV30 and TRBJ1-1; D gene unclear. The V and J ends lost 2 bases and 8 bases respectively, with 15 bases between them. The CDR3 runs to 13 residues. CDR1 is GTSNPN and CDR2 is SVGIG in the germline V gene (reference sequence). The CDR3 DNA is TGTGCCTGGAGTCCCTATTTTTTAGGCGAAGCTTTCTTT. Translating gives CAWSPYFLGEAFF.

The chain uses TRBV7-2 and TRBJ2-3; the D is unclear. Deletions cut 1 base from V and 4 bases from J, with 9 bases between. Per the germline V gene, CDR1 is SGHTA and CDR2 is FQGNSA. This CDR3 has 14 amino acids. CDR3 sequence reads: CASSLDGLSDTQYF. The CDR3 DNA is TGTGCCAGCAGCTTAGACGGGTTGTCAGATACGCAGTATTTT. Full variable domain (remainder filled in from reference TRBV7-2 and TRBJ2-3): GAGVSQSPSNKVTEKGKDVELRCDPISGHTALYWYRQSLGQGLEFLIYFQGNSAPDKSGLPSDRFSAERTGGSVSTLTIQRTQQEDSAVYLCASSLDGLSDTQYFGPGTRLTVL.

This clonotype has only a few counts. This chain uses TRBV5-4 with TRBJ2-4, with 7 bases identical to TRBD2. V lost 4 bases and J lost 2; bases outside the gene matches: 12. Germline CDR1 is SGHNT and CDR2 is YYREEE (reference sequence). The CDR3 has 17 amino acids. This chain's CDR3 is CASSPDRAGVPKNIQYF. For the CDR3, the DNA is TGTGCCAGCAGCCCAGATAGGGCGGGAGTGCCCAAAAACATTCAGTACTTC.

The J gene is TRBJ2-2, the V gene TRBV12-3 or TRBV12-4, with D possibly being TRBD1 (5 bases). CDR3 length: 14 residues. V was pared by 8 bases and J by 2 bases, with 12 bases between. This chain's CDR3 is CASLRGFNTGELFF. The CDR3 DNA reads TGTGCCAGCCTTAGGGGTTTTAACACCGGGGAGCTGTTTTTT.

This clonotype was counted once. This chain joins TRBV11-2 and TRBJ1-1; TRBD1 matches 8 bases. After removal of 1 base from V and 5 bases from J, the junction contained 3 bases not matched to a gene. The CDR3 spans 14 residues. Germline loops: CDR1 SGHAT, CDR2 FQNNGV. The CDR3 here is CASSLVNRGTEAFF. CDR3 nucleotides: TGTGCCAGCAGCTTAGTGAACAGGGGGACTGAAGCTTTCTTT. Full variable domain (missing parts from reference TRBV11-2 and TRBJ1-1): EAGVAQSPRYKIIEKRQSVAFWCNPISGHATLYWYQQILGQGPKLLIQFQNNGVVDDSQLPKDRFSAERLKGVDSTLKIQPAKLEDSAVYLCASSLVNRGTEAFFGQGTRLTVV.